Listed below are T cell receptor beta chains from one sample, sequenced in a study of shared clonotypes between healthy human individuals. Clones were read by immunoSEQ multiplex PCR, and TCRdb kept only the in-frame ones, dropping some. The data show over a million clones, around 98.5% seen once. Sequencing was done on a sample of naive CD4+ T cells sorted from blood. These receptors all come from a young man in good health. The CDR3 runs from the conserved cysteine through the conserved F or W. Fields, in order: D gene, J gene, V gene, clone size, CDR3 protein, CDR3 DNA. The D gene is left open where the match is weak. Clone size is stated in some rows and not others, as once, few, many or a class when expanded.

>TRBD2|TRBJ2-2|TRBV5-5|once
CASSLVAGGTGELFF
TGTGCCAGCAGCTTGGTAGCGGGTGGCACCGGGGAGCTGTTTTTT
>TRBD2|TRBJ2-3|TRBV9|.
CASSVLAGFDTQYF
TGTGCCAGCAGCGTACTAGCGGGATTTGATACGCAGTATTTT
>.|TRBJ2-4|TRBV10-3|.
CATAPDFVAKNIQYF
TGTGCCACCGCTCCAGACTTTGTAGCCAAAAACATTCAGTACTTC
>TRBD2|TRBJ2-7|TRBV6-1|.
CASSRDYSYEQYF
TGTGCCAGCAGTCGGGACTACTCCTACGAGCAGTACTTC
>TRBD2|TRBJ2-2|TRBV5-1|once
CASSPPTSGNTGELFF
TGCGCCAGCAGCCCCCCGACTAGCGGAAACACCGGGGAGCTGTTTTTT
>TRBD2|TRBJ2-1|TRBV29-1|.
CSVGLAVVYNEQFF
TGCAGCGTAGGACTAGCGGTTGTATACAATGAGCAGTTCTTC
>.|TRBJ2-7|TRBV29-1|.
CSVRAGTPYEQYF
TGCAGCGTTAGAGCCGGGACCCCCTACGAGCAGTACTTC
>.|TRBJ2-7|TRBV5-5|.
CASTRSSSYEQYF
TGTGCCAGCACCCGATCTAGTTCCTACGAGCAGTACTTC
>TRBD2|TRBJ2-3|TRBV9|.
CASSVTSAITDTQYF
TGTGCCAGCAGCGTGACTAGCGCAATAACAGATACGCAGTATTTT
>.|TRBJ2-1|TRBV19|once
CASSTIGGDMAEQFF
TGTGCCAGTAGTACTATTGGAGGGGACATGGCTGAGCAGTTCTTC